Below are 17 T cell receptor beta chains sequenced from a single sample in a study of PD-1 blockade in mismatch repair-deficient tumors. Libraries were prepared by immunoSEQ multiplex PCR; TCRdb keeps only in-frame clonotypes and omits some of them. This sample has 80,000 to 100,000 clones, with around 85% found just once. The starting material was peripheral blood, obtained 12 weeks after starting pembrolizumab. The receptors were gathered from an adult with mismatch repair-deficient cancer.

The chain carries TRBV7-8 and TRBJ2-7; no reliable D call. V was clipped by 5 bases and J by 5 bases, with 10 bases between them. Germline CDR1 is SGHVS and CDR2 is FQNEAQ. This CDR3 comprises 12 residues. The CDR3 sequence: CASSPVRDEQYF. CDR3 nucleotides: TGTGCCAGCAGCCCCGTCCGCGACGAGCAGTACTTC.

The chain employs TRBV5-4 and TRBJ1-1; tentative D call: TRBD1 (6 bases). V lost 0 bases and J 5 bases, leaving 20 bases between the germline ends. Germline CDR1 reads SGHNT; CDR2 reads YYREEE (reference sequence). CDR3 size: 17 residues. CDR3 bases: TGTGCCAGCAGCTTGGGTTGGAGCGTCGGAGGGGGGACTGAAGCTTTCTTT. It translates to CASSLGWSVGGGTEAFF.

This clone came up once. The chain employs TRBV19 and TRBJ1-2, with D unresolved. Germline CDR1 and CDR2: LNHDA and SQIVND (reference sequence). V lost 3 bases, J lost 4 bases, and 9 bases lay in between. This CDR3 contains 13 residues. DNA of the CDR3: TGTGCCAGTAGTATTCTGGAGACCTATGGCTACACCTTC. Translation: CASSILETYGYTF.

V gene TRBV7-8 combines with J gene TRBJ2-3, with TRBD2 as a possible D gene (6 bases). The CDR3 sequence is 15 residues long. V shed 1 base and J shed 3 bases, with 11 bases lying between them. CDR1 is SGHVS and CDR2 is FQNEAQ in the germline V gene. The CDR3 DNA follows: TGTGCCAGCAGCTTAGTTGCGGGAAGGACAGATACGCAGTATTTT. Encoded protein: CASSLVAGRTDTQYF.

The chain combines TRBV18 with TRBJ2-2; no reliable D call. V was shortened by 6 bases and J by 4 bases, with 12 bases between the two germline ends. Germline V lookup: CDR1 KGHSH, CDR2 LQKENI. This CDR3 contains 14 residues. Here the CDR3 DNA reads TGTGCCAGCTCCCCCCAAGCGAGCACCGGGGAGCTGTTTTTT. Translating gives CASSPQASTGELFF.

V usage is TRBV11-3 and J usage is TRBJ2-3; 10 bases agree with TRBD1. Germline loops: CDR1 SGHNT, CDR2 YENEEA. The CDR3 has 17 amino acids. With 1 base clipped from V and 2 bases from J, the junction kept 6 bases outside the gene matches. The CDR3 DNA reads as TGTGCCAGCAGCTTAGTGTACGACAGGGGGCACACAGATACGCAGTATTTT. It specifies CASSLVYDRGHTDTQYF. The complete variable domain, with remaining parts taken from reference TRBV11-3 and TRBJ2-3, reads EAGVVQSPRYKIIEKKQPVAFWCNPISGHNTLYWYLQNLGQGPELLIRYENEEAVDDSQLPKDRFSAERLKGVDSTLKIQPAELGDSAVYLCASSLVYDRGHTDTQYFGPGTRLTVL.

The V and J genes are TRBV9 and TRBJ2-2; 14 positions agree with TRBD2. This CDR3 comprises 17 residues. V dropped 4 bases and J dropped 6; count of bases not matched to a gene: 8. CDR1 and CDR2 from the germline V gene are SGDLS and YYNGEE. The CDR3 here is CASSLGLAGAIAGELFF. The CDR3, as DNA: TGTGCCAGCAGCTTGGGACTAGCGGGAGCTATTGCCGGGGAGCTGTTTTTT.

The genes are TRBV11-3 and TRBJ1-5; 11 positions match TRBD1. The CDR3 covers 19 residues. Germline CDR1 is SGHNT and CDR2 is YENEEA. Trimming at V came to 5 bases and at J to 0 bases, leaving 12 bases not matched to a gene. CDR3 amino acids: CASSHVPGQGGYSNQPQHF. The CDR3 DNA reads TGTGCCAGCAGCCACGTCCCGGGACAGGGGGGGTATAGCAATCAGCCCCAGCATTTT.

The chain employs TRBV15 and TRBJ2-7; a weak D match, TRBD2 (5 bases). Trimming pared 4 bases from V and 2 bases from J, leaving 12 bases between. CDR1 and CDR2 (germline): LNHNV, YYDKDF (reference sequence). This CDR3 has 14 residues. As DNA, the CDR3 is TGTGCCACCAGCAAGGACTCAAAAACCTACGAGCAGTACTTC. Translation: CATSKDSKTYEQYF.

The CDR3 DNA is TGTGTCTCCACGGCTAGCGGGAGGGTGGCCACCGGGGAGCTGTTTTTT. Protein: CVSTASGRVATGELFF. The gene calls are TRBV28 and TRBJ2-2, with 12 bases aligning to TRBD2. The CDR3 is 16 residues long. Germline V gives CDR1 MDHEN, CDR2 SYDVKM.

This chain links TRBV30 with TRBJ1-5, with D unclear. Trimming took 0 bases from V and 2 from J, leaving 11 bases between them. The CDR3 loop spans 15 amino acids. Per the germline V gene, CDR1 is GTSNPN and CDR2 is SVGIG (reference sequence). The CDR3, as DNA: TGTGCCTGGAGTGTAGGGAGCCGCGGCAATCAGCCCCAGCATTTT. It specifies CAWSVGSRGNQPQHF. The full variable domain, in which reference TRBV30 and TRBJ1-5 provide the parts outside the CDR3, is SQTIHQWPATLVQPVGSPLSLECTVEGTSNPNLYWYRQAAGRGLQLLFYSVGIGQISSEVPQNLSASRPQDRQFILSSKKLLLSDSGFYLCAWSVGSRGNQPQHFGDGTRLSIL.

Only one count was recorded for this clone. In DNA form, the CDR3 reads TGTGCCAGAATTCAGGGTTTCGTTTACGAGCAGTACTTC. Protein product: CARIQGFVYEQYF. This chain joins TRBV6-5 and TRBJ2-7, with D perhaps TRBD1 (5 bases). Trimming removed 9 bases at V and 4 bases at J, with 16 bases between. CDR1 MNHEY and CDR2 SVGAGI come from the germline V gene. The length of the CDR3 is 13 residues.

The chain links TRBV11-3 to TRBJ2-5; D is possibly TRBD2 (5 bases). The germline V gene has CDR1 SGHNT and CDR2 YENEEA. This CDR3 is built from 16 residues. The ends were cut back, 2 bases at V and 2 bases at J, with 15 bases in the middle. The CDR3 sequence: CASSLPRPDSQETQYF. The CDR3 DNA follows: TGTGCCAGCAGCTTACCCAGACCGGACTCACAAGAGACCCAGTACTTC.

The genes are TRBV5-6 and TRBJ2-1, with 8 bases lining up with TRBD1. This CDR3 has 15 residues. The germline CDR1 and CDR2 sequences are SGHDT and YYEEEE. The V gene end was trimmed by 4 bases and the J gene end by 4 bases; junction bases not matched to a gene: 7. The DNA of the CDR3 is TGTGCCAGCAGCCGGGCGGGACAGGCTTACAATGAGCAGTTCTTC. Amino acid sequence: CASSRAGQAYNEQFF.

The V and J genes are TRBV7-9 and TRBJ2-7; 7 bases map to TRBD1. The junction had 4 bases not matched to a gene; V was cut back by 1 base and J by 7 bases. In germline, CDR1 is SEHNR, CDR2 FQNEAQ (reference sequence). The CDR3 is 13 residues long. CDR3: CASSLGGGREQYF. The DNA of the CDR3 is TGTGCCAGCAGCTTAGGAGGGGGCCGGGAGCAGTACTTC.

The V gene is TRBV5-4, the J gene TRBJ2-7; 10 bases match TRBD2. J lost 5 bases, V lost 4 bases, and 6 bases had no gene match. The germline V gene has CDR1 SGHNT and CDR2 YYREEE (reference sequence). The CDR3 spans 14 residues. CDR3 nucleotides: TGTGCCAGCAGCGACCCTAGCGGGAGTAACGAGCAGTACTTC. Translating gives CASSDPSGSNEQYF.

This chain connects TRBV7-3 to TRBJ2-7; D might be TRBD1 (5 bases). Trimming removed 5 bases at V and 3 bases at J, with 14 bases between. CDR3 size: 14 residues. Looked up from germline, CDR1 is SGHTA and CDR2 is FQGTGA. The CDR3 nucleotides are TGTGCCAGCAGCCAAGACACAGGTCTCTACGAGCAGTACTTC. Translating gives CASSQDTGLYEQYF. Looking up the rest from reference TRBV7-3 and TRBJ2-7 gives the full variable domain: GAGVSQTPSNKVTEKGKYVELRCDPISGHTALYWYRQSLGQGPEFLIYFQGTGAADDSGLPNDRFFAVRPEGSVSTLKIQRTERGDSAVYLCASSQDTGLYEQYFGPGTRLTVT.